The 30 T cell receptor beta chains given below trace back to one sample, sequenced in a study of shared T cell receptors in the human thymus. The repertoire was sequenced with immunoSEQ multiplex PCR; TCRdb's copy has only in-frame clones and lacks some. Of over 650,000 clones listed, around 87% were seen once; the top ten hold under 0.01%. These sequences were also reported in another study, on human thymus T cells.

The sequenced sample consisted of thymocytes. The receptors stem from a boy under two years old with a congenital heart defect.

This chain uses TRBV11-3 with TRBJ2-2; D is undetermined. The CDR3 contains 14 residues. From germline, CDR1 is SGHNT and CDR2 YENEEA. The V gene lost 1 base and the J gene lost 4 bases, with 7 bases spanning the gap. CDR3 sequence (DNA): TGTGCCAGCAGCTTAGGCACTTCCACCGGGGAGCTGTTTTTT. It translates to CASSLGTSTGELFF.

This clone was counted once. DNA of the CDR3: TGTGCCAGCAGCTTACTGAACACCGGGGAGCTGTTTTTT. Its translation: CASSLLNTGELFF. The chain recombines TRBV7-3 with TRBJ2-2, with D hard to call. The CDR3 length is 13 residues. In germline, CDR1 is SGHTA, CDR2 FQGTGA. V was clipped by 2 bases and J by 1 base, with 2 bases between them. Combining the CDR3 with reference TRBV7-3 and TRBJ2-2 gives the whole variable domain GAGVSQTPSNKVTEKGKYVELRCDPISGHTALYWYRQSLGQGPEFLIYFQGTGAADDSGLPNDRFFAVRPEGSVSTLKIQRTERGDSAVYLCASSLLNTGELFFGEGSRLTVL.

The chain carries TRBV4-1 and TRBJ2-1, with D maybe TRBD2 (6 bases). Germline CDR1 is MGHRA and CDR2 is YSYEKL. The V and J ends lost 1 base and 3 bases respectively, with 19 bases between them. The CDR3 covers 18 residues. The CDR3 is CASSQAVVSEGLYNEQFF. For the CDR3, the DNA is TGCGCCAGCAGCCAAGCGGTCGTTTCGGAGGGCCTCTACAATGAGCAGTTCTTC.

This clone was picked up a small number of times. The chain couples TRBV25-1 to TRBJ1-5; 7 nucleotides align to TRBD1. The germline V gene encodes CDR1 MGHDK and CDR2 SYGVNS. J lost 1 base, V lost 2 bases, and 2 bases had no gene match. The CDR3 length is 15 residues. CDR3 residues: CASSEKGASNQPQHF. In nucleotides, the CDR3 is TGTGCCAGCAGTGAAAAGGGGGCAAGCAATCAGCCCCAGCATTTT.

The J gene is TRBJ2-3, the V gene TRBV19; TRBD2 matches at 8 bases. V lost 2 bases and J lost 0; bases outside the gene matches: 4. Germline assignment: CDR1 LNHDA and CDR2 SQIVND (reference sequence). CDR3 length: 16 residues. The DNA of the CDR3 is TGTGCCAGTAGTATATCCGGGAGGGCTAGCACAGATACGCAGTATTTT. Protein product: CASSISGRASTDTQYF.

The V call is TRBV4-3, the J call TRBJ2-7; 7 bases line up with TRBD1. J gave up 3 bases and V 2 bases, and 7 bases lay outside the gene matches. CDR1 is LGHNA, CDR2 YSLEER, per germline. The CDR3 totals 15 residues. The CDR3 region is CASSQNRQGDYEQYF. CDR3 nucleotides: TGCGCCAGCAGCCAAAATAGACAGGGTGACTACGAGCAGTACTTC.

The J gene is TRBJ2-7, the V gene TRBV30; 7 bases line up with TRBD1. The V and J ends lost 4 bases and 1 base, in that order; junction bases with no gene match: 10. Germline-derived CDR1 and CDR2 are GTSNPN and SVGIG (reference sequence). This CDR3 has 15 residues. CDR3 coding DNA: TGTGCCTGGACTCCCCCGGTGGGACAGTCCTACGAGCAGTACTTC. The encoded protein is CAWTPPVGQSYEQYF.

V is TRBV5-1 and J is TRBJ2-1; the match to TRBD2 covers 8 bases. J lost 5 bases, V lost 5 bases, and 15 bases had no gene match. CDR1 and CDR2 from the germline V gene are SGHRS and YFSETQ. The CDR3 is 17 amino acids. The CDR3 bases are TGCGCCAGCAGTTGGGGGCCTAGGCGGGAGGCTGACAATGAGCAGTTCTTC. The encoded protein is CASSWGPRREADNEQFF.

The CDR3 protein is CASSRRVDRGDNEQFF. DNA of the CDR3: TGTGCCAGCAGCCGTAGAGTCGACAGGGGTGACAATGAGCAGTTCTTC. This chain joins TRBV9 and TRBJ2-1, with 8 bases identical to TRBD1. V was clipped by 4 bases and J by 5 bases; unmatched bases: 11. CDR1 SGDLS and CDR2 YYNGEE come from the germline V gene. The CDR3 spans 16 residues.

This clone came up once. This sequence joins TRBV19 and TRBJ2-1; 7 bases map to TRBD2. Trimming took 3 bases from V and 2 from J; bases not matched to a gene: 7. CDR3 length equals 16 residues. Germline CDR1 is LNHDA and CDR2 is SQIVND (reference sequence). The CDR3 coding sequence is TGTGCCAGTAGTATTAGTACTAGCGTAACCTACAATGAGCAGTTCTTC. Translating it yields CASSISTSVTYNEQFF.

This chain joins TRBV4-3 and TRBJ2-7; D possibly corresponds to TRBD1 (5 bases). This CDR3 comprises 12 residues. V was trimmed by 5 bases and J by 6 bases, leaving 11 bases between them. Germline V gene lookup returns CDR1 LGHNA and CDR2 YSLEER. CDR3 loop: CASSNRGSEQYF. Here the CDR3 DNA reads TGCGCCAGCAGCAATAGGGGATCCGAGCAGTACTTC.

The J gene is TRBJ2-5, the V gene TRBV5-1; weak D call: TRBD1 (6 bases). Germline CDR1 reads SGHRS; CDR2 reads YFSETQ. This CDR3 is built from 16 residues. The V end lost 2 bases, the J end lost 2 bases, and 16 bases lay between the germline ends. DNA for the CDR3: TGCGCCAGCAGCTTTATCCGCCCAGGGGAGCAAGAGACCCAGTACTTC. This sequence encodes CASSFIRPGEQETQYF.

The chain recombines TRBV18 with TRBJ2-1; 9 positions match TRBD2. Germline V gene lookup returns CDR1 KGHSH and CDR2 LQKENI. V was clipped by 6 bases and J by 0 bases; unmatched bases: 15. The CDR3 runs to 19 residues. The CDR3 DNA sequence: TGTGCCAGCTCCATATGGACTAGCGCCATGGTAAGCTCCTACAATGAGCAGTTCTTC. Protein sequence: CASSIWTSAMVSSYNEQFF.

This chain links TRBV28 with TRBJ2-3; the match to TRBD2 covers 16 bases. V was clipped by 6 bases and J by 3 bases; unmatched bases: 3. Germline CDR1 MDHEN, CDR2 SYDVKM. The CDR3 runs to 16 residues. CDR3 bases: TGTGCCAGCAGATCGGGACTAGCGGGAGGGACAGATACGCAGTATTTT. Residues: CASRSGLAGGTDTQYF.

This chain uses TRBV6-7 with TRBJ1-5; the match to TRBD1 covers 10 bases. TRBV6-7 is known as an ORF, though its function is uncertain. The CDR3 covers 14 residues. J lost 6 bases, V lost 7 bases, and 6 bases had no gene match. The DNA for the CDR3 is TGTGCCAGCACCAAGGGACAGGGGAGTCAGCCCCAGCATTTT. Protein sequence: CASTKGQGSQPQHF.

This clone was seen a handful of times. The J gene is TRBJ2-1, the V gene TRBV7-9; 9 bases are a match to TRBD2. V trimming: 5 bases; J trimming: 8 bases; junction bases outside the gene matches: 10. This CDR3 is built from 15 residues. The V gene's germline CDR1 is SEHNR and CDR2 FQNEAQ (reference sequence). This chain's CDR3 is CASSAGRTSVHEQFF. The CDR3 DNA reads TGTGCCAGCAGCGCAGGTCGGACTAGCGTCCATGAGCAGTTCTTC.

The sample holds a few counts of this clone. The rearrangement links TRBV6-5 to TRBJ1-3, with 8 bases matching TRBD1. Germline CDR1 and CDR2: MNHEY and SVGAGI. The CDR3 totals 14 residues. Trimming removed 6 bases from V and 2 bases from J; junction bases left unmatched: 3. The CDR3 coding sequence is TGTGCCAGCAGATCGGACAGGGCTGGAAACACCATATATTTT. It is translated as CASRSDRAGNTIYF.

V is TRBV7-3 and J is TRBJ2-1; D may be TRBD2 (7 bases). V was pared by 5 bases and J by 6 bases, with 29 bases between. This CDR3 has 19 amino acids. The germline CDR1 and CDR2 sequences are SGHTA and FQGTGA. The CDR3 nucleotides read TGTGCCAGCAGCCCCGGAGGTGTGGGGGGGCCCCCCTTTGGCAATGAGCAGTTCTTC. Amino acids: CASSPGGVGGPPFGNEQFF.

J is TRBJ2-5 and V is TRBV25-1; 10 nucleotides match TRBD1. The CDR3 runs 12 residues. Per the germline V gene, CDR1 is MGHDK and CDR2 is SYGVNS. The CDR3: CVGGQGKGEQYF. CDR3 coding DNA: TGTGTGGGGGGACAGGGGAAAGGGGAGCAGTACTTC.

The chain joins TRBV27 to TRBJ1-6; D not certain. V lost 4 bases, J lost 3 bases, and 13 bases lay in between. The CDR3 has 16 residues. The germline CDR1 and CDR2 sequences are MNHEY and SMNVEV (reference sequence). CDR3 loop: CASSSPDGDYNSPLHF. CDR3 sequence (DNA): TGTGCCAGCAGTTCACCCGACGGAGACTATAATTCACCCCTCCACTTT.

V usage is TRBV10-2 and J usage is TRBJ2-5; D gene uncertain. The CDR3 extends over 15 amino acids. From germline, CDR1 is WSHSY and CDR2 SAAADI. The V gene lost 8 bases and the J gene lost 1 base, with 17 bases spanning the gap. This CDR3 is CASSQRGHFQETQYF. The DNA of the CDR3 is TGCGCCAGCTCTCAACGTGGGCATTTCCAAGAGACCCAGTACTTC.

CDR3 sequence: CASSPPGEHTDTQYF. Written as DNA, the CDR3 is TGTGCCAGCAGCCCTCCGGGGGAGCACACAGATACGCAGTATTTT. The chain has TRBV7-6 and TRBJ2-3; D is perhaps TRBD2 (6 bases). This CDR3 is built from 15 residues. The V end was cut by 5 bases, the J end by 2 bases, with 14 bases between. Germline V gene data show CDR1 as SGHVS and CDR2 as FNYEAQ.

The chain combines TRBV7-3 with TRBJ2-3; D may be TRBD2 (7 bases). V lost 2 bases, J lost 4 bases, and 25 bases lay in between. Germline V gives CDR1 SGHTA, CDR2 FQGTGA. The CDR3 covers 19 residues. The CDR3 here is CASSLYALPRGGRADTQYF. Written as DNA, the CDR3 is TGTGCCAGCAGCTTATATGCTCTACCTAGGGGGGGTAGAGCAGATACGCAGTATTTT.

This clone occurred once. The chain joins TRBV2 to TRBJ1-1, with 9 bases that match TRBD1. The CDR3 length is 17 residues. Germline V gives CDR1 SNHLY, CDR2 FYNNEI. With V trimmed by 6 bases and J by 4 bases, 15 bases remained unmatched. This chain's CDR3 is CASRAHRGLSDGTEAFF. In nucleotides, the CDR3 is TGTGCCAGCAGAGCTCACAGGGGGCTATCTGATGGCACTGAAGCTTTCTTT.

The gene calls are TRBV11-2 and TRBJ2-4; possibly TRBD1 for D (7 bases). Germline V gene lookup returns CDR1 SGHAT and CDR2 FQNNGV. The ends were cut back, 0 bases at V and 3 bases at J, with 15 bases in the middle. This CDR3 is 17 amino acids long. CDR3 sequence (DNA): TGTGCCAGCAGCTTAGAGGGCGAGCAGGGGGGCAAAAACATTCAGTACTTC. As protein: CASSLEGEQGGKNIQYF.

CDR3 loop: CASSESTGTSGTHSSYNEQFF. The CDR3 nucleotides are TGTGCCAGCAGTGAGTCGACCGGGACTAGCGGGACCCACAGCTCCTACAATGAGCAGTTCTTC. The rearrangement links TRBV28 to TRBJ2-1, with 13 bases that match TRBD2. The CDR3 covers 21 residues. Germline V lookup: CDR1 MDHEN, CDR2 SYDVKM. J lost 0 bases, V lost 5 bases, and 16 bases had no gene match.

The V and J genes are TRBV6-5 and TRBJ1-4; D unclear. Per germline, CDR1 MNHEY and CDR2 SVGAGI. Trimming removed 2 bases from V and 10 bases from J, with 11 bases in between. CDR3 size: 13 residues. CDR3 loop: CASSYPGGGKLFF. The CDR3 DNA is TGTGCCAGCAGTTACCCCGGCGGAGGAAAACTGTTTTTT.

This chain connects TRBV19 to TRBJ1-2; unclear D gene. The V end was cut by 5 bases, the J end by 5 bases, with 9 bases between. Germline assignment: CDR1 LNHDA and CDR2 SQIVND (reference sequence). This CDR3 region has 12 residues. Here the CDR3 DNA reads TGTGCCAGTAGTCCCGGGTCATATGGCTACACCTTC. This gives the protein CASSPGSYGYTF.

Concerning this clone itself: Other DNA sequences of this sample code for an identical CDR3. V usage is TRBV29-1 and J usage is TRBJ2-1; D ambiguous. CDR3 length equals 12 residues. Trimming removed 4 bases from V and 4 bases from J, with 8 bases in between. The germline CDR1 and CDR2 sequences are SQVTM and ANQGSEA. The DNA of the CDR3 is TGCAGCGTTGGCCCCACATACAATGAGCAGTTCTTC. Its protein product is CSVGPTYNEQFF.

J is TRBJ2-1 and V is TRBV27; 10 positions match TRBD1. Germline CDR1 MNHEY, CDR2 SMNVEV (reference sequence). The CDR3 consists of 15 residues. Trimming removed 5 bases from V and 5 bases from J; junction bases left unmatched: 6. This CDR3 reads CASSHGQGGHNEQFF. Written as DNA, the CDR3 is TGTGCCAGCAGTCACGGACAGGGGGGCCACAATGAGCAGTTCTTC.